The 26 T cell receptor beta chains reported below all come from one sample, sequenced in a study of cytotoxic CD8 clonotypes in ibrutinib-treated CLL. Repertoires were generated with immunoSEQ multiplex PCR, while TCRdb's copy carries only in-frame clones and drops some. The data hold about 160,000 clones, with roughly 90% observed a single time. The input for sequencing was PBMCs, taken at disease progression, from a patient treated with ibrutinib. These receptors were collected from a human donor with chronic lymphocytic leukemia.

V usage is TRBV18 and J usage is TRBJ2-3; TRBD2 matches at 8 bases. Germline loops: CDR1 KGHSH, CDR2 LQKENI. The trim removed 3 bases at V and 4 bases at J, leaving 0 bases unmatched. This CDR3 region has 13 residues. The CDR3: CASSPREADTQYF. The CDR3 DNA is TGTGCCAGCTCACCGCGGGAGGCAGATACGCAGTATTTT.

V gene TRBV4-2 combines with J gene TRBJ2-7; the D gene is possibly TRBD1 (5 bases). CDR3 size: 15 residues. Germline V gene data show CDR1 as LGHNA and CDR2 as YNFKEQ. V gave up 1 base and J gave up 3 bases, with 13 bases separating them. The CDR3 bases are TGTGCCAGCAGCCAAGCCCCAGGGTCGGTCTACGAGCAGTACTTC. Its protein is CASSQAPGSVYEQYF.

This clone was seen a single time. The chain combines TRBV28 with TRBJ1-2, with 12 nucleotides matching TRBD1. Germline CDR1 MDHEN, CDR2 SYDVKM. The V gene end was trimmed by 6 bases and the J gene end by 5 bases; junction bases not matched to a gene: 13. The CDR3 length is 17 residues. The CDR3: CASSHEMGQGAGYGYTF. The DNA for the CDR3 is TGTGCCAGCAGCCATGAAATGGGACAGGGGGCTGGGTATGGCTACACCTTC.

The rearrangement links TRBV30 to TRBJ1-5, with 7 positions matching TRBD1. Germline CDR1 is GTSNPN and CDR2 is SVGIG (reference sequence). V lost 4 bases, J lost 11 bases, and 11 bases stayed unmatched. The CDR3 is 13 residues long. CDR3 region: CAWKNRGDWTQHF. CDR3 DNA: TGTGCCTGGAAAAACAGGGGTGACTGGACCCAGCATTTT.

The rearrangement uses TRBV6-1 and TRBJ2-1; 12 bases match TRBD2. Looked up from germline, CDR1 is MNHNS and CDR2 is SASEGT. The CDR3 extends over 15 amino acids. The trim removed 4 bases at V and 6 bases at J, leaving 4 bases unmatched. The CDR3 loop reads CASSGLAGVINEQFF. As DNA, the CDR3 is TGTGCCAGCAGTGGACTAGCGGGAGTTATCAATGAGCAGTTCTTC.

The chain combines TRBV7-9 with TRBJ2-1; no clear D gene. The germline CDR1 and CDR2 sequences are SEHNR and FQNEAQ (reference sequence). There are 14 residues in the CDR3. The germline V and J ends were trimmed by 3 bases and 0 bases, with 6 bases remaining between them. As DNA, the CDR3 is TGTGCCAGCAGCTTGGCAAGCTCCTACAATGAGCAGTTCTTC. The encoded protein is CASSLASSYNEQFF.

About this clone: A junction boundary mismatches the germline segment, possibly from a read error. In nucleotides, the CDR3 is TGTGCCAGTAGTGATGGAAAAGCGGGAGCAAGAGATACGCAGTATTTT. Protein sequence: CASSDGKAGARDTQYF. This chain uses TRBV25-1 with TRBJ2-3; 8 positions agree with TRBD2. From germline, CDR1 is MGHDK and CDR2 SYGVNS. CDR3 size: 16 residues.

The gene calls are TRBV28 and TRBJ2-7, with TRBD2 identical over 11 bases. The ends lost 5 bases at V and 1 base at J; junction bases unmatched: 7. The V gene's germline CDR1 is MDHEN and CDR2 SYDVKM. The CDR3 sequence is 16 residues long. In nucleotides, the CDR3 is TGTGCCAGCAGTCCCCGGTGGACTAGCGGGTCCTACGAGCAGTACTTC. It is translated as CASSPRWTSGSYEQYF.

In this sample, this clone turned up once. The chain recombines TRBV4-1 with TRBJ2-7, with a possible D match to TRBD2 (5 bases). This CDR3 is built from 15 residues. Germline V gives CDR1 MGHRA, CDR2 YSYEKL. The germline V and J ends were trimmed by 1 base and 1 base, with 11 bases remaining between them. In DNA form, the CDR3 reads TGCGCCAGCAGCCAAGCTCACGGACTGTCCTACGAGCAGTACTTC. Amino acids: CASSQAHGLSYEQYF.

The count of this clone is one. The rearrangement uses TRBV5-6 and TRBJ1-1; the D is unclear. V was clipped by 3 bases and J by 6 bases, with 12 bases between them. The germline CDR1 and CDR2 sequences are SGHDT and YYEEEE. This CDR3 comprises 13 residues. The CDR3 nucleotides read TGTGCCAGCAGCTATGGTTCGGCGGCTGAAGCTTTCTTT. This gives the protein CASSYGSAAEAFF.

The J gene is TRBJ2-3, the V gene TRBV5-8, with 8 positions matching TRBD1. The V segment lost 4 bases and the J segment 4 bases; nucleotides outside the gene matches: 2. Germline values: CDR1 SGHTS, CDR2 YDEGEE. The CDR3 length is 13 residues. Here the CDR3 DNA reads TGTGCCAGCAGCACACAGGGGGCAGATACGCAGTATTTT. Amino acid sequence: CASSTQGADTQYF.

A few counts support this clone. J is TRBJ2-1 and V is TRBV2; 9 nucleotides align to TRBD2. Per the germline V gene, CDR1 is SNHLY and CDR2 is FYNNEI. V lost 5 bases, J lost 7 bases, and 12 bases stayed unmatched. The CDR3 runs to 16 residues. In DNA, the CDR3 is TGTGCCAGCAGTTCCATTCTAGCGGGGTACTTGAATGAGCAGTTCTTC. This gives the protein CASSSILAGYLNEQFF.

The chain carries TRBV5-1 and TRBJ1-6; the D gene is possibly TRBD1 (5 bases). Germline lookup yields CDR1 SGHRS and CDR2 YFSETQ. This CDR3 comprises 15 residues. The V and J ends lost 8 bases and 4 bases respectively, with 16 bases between them. CDR3 residues: CASSPTASYNSPLHF. In DNA form, the CDR3 reads TGCGCCAGTTCACCGACAGCCAGTTATAATTCACCCCTCCACTTT. The complete variable domain, with remaining parts taken from reference TRBV5-1 and TRBJ1-6, reads KAGVTQTPRYLIKTRGQQVTLSCSPISGHRSVSWYQQTPGQGLQFLFEYFSETQRNKGNFPGRFSGRQFSNSRSEMNVSTLELGDSALYLCASSPTASYNSPLHFGNGTRLTVT.

The chain uses TRBV20-1 and TRBJ1-1; tentatively, D is TRBD1 (6 bases). CDR1 DFQATT and CDR2 SNEGSKA come from the germline V gene (reference sequence). This CDR3 comprises 11 residues. V lost 6 bases to trimming and J lost 7 bases, with 12 bases between them. The CDR3 DNA follows: TGCAGTGCCGGAAAGGGGGTTGAAGCTTTCTTT. Its protein is CSAGKGVEAFF.

This sequence joins TRBV2 and TRBJ2-2; 8 bases agree with TRBD2. This CDR3 comprises 14 residues. The J segment lost 5 bases and the V segment lost 8 bases, leaving 7 bases of the junction unmatched. The V gene's germline CDR1 is SNHLY and CDR2 FYNNEI. The CDR3 loop reads CASGGLVRTGELFF. The CDR3 region has the DNA TGTGCCAGCGGGGGACTAGTTCGTACCGGGGAGCTGTTTTTT. Complete variable domain (other parts from reference TRBV2 and TRBJ2-2): EPEVTQTPSHQVTQMGQEVILRCVPISNHLYFYWYRQILGQKVEFLVSFYNNEISEKSEIFDDQFSVERPDGSNFTLKIRSTKLEDSAMYFCASGGLVRTGELFFGEGSRLTVL.

The genes are TRBV9 and TRBJ1-1; 7 bases match TRBD1. V shed 4 bases, J shed 8 bases, and the junction held 14 bases outside the gene matches. CDR1 is SGDLS, CDR2 YYNGEE, per germline. This CDR3 spans 15 amino acids. The DNA of the CDR3 is TGTGCCAGCAGCCGGGACAGATCTTTAGGAGCCGAAGCTTTCTTT. It specifies CASSRDRSLGAEAFF.

This chain joins TRBV6-6 and TRBJ2-2, with D possibly matching TRBD1 (6 bases). The CDR3 is 13 residues long. V lost 5 bases and J lost 6, with 10 bases in between. Looked up from germline, CDR1 is MNHNY and CDR2 is SVGAGI (reference sequence). DNA of the CDR3: TGTGCCAGCAGTACAGGGCCGGCCGGGGAGCTGTTTTTT. Translated, it gives CASSTGPAGELFF.

V usage is TRBV11-2 and J usage is TRBJ2-2; TRBD2 matches 8 bases. V shed 0 bases, J shed 1 base, and the junction held 4 bases outside the gene matches. The CDR3 runs to 17 residues. Germline loops: CDR1 SGHAT, CDR2 FQNNGV. The CDR3 DNA reads TGTGCCAGCAGCTTAGACGGGCTAGCGGGGAACACCGGGGAGCTGTTTTTT. Its translation: CASSLDGLAGNTGELFF.

V usage is TRBV6-5 and J usage is TRBJ1-3; D unresolved. The length of the CDR3 is 15 residues. Germline lookup yields CDR1 MNHEY and CDR2 SVGAGI. Between the trimmed V and J ends, which lost 7 bases and 0 bases, there was a span of 13 bases. The DNA for the CDR3 is TGTGCCAGCACCAGAGACTCGCTCTCTGGAAACACCATATATTTT. It translates to CASTRDSLSGNTIYF.

The V gene is TRBV6-5, the J gene TRBJ2-5, with 10 bases identical to TRBD1. The J call may be mistaken, given a closer DNA end match to TRBJ2-7. Germline V gene lookup returns CDR1 MNHEY and CDR2 SVGAGI. The CDR3 covers 16 residues. The DNA of the CDR3 is TGTGCCAGCAGTTCCCGGACAGGGGGGGTGGGGGCCGAGCAGTACTTC. It specifies CASSSRTGGVGAEQYF.

This rearrangement joins TRBV9 to TRBJ2-1; 8 positions match TRBD2. CDR3 length: 15 amino acids. With 2 bases clipped from V and 4 bases from J, the junction kept 5 bases outside the gene matches. In germline, CDR1 is SGDLS, CDR2 YYNGEE. CDR3 loop: CASSVVAGWYNEQFF. The CDR3 DNA sequence: TGTGCCAGCAGCGTGGTAGCGGGGTGGTACAATGAGCAGTTCTTC.

V and J are TRBV5-1 and TRBJ2-2, with 7 bases lining up with TRBD2. V trimming: 4 bases; J trimming: 1 base; junction bases outside the gene matches: 7. Per germline, CDR1 SGHRS and CDR2 YFSETQ. The CDR3 is 16 amino acids. As DNA, the CDR3 is TGCGCCAGCAGCCCTGACCCTAGCGGGAACACCGGGGAGCTGTTTTTT. It is translated as CASSPDPSGNTGELFF.

The chain is built from TRBV11-3 and TRBJ2-5, with D perhaps matching TRBD1 or TRBD2 (5 bases each). Deletions cut 3 bases from V and 4 bases from J, with 9 bases between. The CDR3 is made up of 13 amino acids. Germline CDR1 reads SGHNT; CDR2 reads YENEEA. This CDR3 is CASSLGTSETQYF. The CDR3 nucleotides are TGTGCCAGCAGCTTGGGGACCTCAGAGACCCAGTACTTC.

This clone occurred once. This chain links TRBV27 with TRBJ1-5, with D unresolved. Germline V CDR1 and CDR2: MNHEY, SMNVEV (reference sequence). The CDR3 extends over 14 amino acids. V was shortened by 7 bases and J by 0 bases, with 10 bases between the two germline ends. This CDR3 is CASTPDRSNQPQHF. The CDR3 DNA follows: TGTGCCAGCACCCCGGACCGTAGCAATCAGCCCCAGCATTTT.

The J gene is TRBJ2-7, the V gene TRBV2, with 8 bases aligning to TRBD1. V trimming: 4 bases; J trimming: 0 bases; junction bases outside the gene matches: 8. This CDR3 spans 16 amino acids. Germline V lookup: CDR1 SNHLY, CDR2 FYNNEI. The CDR3 loop reads CASSAAGTGDSYEQYF. The CDR3 nucleotides read TGTGCCAGCAGTGCAGCCGGGACAGGTGACTCCTACGAGCAGTACTTC.

This chain's CDR3 is CASRYPGTGHGELFF. The CDR3 coding sequence is TGTGCCAGCAGATACCCCGGGACCGGGCACGGGGAGCTGTTTTTT. This rearrangement joins TRBV6-6 to TRBJ2-2; D may match TRBD1 or TRBD2 (5 bases each). The CDR3 totals 15 residues. Germline-derived CDR1 and CDR2 are MNHNY and SVGAGI (reference sequence). V lost 6 bases and J 7 bases, leaving 18 bases between the germline ends.